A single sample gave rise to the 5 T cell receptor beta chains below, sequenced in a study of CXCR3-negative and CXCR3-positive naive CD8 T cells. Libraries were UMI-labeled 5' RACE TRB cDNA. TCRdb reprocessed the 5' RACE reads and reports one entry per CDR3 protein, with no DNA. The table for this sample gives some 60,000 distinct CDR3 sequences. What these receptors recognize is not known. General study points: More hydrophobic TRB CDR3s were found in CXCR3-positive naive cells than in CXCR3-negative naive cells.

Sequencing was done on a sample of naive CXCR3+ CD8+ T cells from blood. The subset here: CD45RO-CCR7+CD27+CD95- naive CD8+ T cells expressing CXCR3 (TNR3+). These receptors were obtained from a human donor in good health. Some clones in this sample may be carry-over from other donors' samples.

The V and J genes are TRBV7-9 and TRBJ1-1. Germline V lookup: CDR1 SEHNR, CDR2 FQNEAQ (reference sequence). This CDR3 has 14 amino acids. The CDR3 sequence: CASSLNRLAWEAFF.

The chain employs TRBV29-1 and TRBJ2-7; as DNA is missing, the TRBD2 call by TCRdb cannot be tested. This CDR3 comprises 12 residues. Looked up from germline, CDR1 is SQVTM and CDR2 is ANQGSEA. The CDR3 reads CSARDSSYEQYF.

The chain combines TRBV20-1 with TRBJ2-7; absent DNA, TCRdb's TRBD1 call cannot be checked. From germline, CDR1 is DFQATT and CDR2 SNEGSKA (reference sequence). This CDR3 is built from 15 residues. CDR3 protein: CSARAAPSVTYEQYF.

The CDR3 loop is CSVEDRLMGGAYGYTF. J is TRBJ1-2 and V is TRBV29-1; TCRdb's D call of TRBD1 is untestable without DNA. This CDR3 has 16 amino acids. Germline CDR1 SQVTM, CDR2 ANQGSEA.

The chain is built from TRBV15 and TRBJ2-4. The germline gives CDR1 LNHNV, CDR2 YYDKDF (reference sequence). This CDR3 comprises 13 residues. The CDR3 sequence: CATSPLAKNIQYF.